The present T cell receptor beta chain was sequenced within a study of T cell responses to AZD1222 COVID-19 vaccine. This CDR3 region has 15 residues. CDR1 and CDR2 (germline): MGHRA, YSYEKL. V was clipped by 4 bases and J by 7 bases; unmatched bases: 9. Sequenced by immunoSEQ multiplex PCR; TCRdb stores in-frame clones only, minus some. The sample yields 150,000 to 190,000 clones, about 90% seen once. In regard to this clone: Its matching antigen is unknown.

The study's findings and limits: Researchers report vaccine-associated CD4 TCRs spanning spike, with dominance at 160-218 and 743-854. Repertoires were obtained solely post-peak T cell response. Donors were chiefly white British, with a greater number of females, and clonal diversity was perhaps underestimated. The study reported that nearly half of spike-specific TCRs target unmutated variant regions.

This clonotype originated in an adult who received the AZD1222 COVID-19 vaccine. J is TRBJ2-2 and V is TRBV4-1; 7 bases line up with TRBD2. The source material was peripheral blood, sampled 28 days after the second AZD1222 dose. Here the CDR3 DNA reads TGCGCCAGCAGCCCGGACGGGAGGACGATCGGGGAGCTGTTTTTT. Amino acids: CASSPDGRTIGELFF.